These T cell receptor beta chains were read from a single sample in a study of vaccination and CD4 T cells after COVID-19. These receptors have no known antigen. In TCRdb, the PCR reads were re-called with MiXCR into one record per CDR3 protein. The data hold more than 10,000 distinct CDR3 sequences, with approximately 46% observed a single time. Source: CD4+ T cells from blood, cultured in vitro, taken after SARS-CoV-2 vaccination. These receptors were taken from a human donor who had recovered from COVID-19. Both conserved end residues are part of each CDR3. Fields, in order: CDR3 protein, CDR3 DNA, D gene, J gene, clone size, V gene. A D gene is named only where the DNA matches it firmly. Only part of the rows carry a size: once, few, many, or a class if the clone is expanded.

CDR3 protein: CAWKAGEVYGYTF; CDR3 DNA: TGTGCCTGGAAGGCAGGGGAGGTCTATGGCTACACCTTC; D gene: .; J gene: TRBJ1-2; clone size: .; V gene: TRBV21-1
CDR3 protein: CASSQGARGLEGGVTDTQYF; CDR3 DNA: TGCGCCAGCAGCCAAGGGGCCAGGGGGCTCGAGGGAGGGGTCACAGATACGCAGTATTTT; D gene: .; J gene: TRBJ2-3; clone size: .; V gene: TRBV4-3
CDR3 protein: CASSEAFGGINEKLFF; CDR3 DNA: TGTGCCAGCAGTGAAGCCTTTGGGGGCATCAATGAAAAACTGTTTTTT; D gene: .; J gene: TRBJ1-4; clone size: .; V gene: TRBV6-1
CDR3 protein: CASSVGGQGNTIYF; CDR3 DNA: TGTGCCAGCAGTGTCGGGGGCCAGGGAAACACCATATATTTT; D gene: .; J gene: TRBJ1-3; clone size: .; V gene: TRBV28
CDR3 protein: CASSSAGTRQETQYF; CDR3 DNA: TGTGCCAGCAGTTCCGCCGGGACTAGACAAGAGACCCAGTACTTC; D gene: TRBD2; J gene: TRBJ2-5; clone size: few; V gene: TRBV28
CDR3 protein: CASSLRQRGFF; CDR3 DNA: TGCGCCAGCAGCCTGAGACAACGTGGGTTCTTC; D gene: .; J gene: TRBJ2-1; clone size: .; V gene: TRBV23-1
CDR3 protein: CASSIRAETVYYEQYF; CDR3 DNA: TGTGCCAGTAGTATCCGCGCTGAGACAGTCTACTACGAGCAGTACTTC; D gene: .; J gene: TRBJ2-7; clone size: .; V gene: TRBV19
CDR3 protein: CASSLTPKDTQYF; CDR3 DNA: TGTGCCAGCAGCCTGACTCCTAAAGATACGCAGTATTTT; D gene: .; J gene: TRBJ2-3; clone size: .; V gene: TRBV7-2
CDR3 protein: CSATTGGRNSPLHF; CDR3 DNA: TGCAGTGCCACCACGGGAGGAAGGAATTCACCCCTCCACTTT; D gene: .; J gene: TRBJ1-6; clone size: .; V gene: TRBV20-1
CDR3 protein: CANSLDTQLNTEAFF; CDR3 DNA: TGTGCCAACAGCTTGGACACCCAATTGAACACTGAAGCTTTCTTT; D gene: .; J gene: TRBJ1-1; clone size: .; V gene: TRBV11-1
CDR3 protein: CASSTGGRRTGELFF; CDR3 DNA: TGTGCCAGCAGTACCGGCGGGAGAAGGACCGGGGAGCTGTTTTTT; D gene: TRBD2; J gene: TRBJ2-2; clone size: .; V gene: TRBV6-1
CDR3 protein: CASSWRTRGGELFF; CDR3 DNA: TGTGCCAGCAGTTGGAGGACAAGGGGCGGGGAGCTGTTTTTT; D gene: .; J gene: TRBJ2-2; clone size: few; V gene: TRBV12-3/TRBV12-4
CDR3 protein: CASITSGLTNTGELFF; CDR3 DNA: TGTGCCAGCATCACTAGCGGGCTAACGAACACCGGGGAGCTGTTTTTT; D gene: TRBD2; J gene: TRBJ2-2; clone size: .; V gene: TRBV28
CDR3 protein: CASSVGTSDTIETQYF; CDR3 DNA: TGTGCCAGCAGCGTCGGGACTAGCGATACTATAGAGACCCAGTACTTC; D gene: TRBD2; J gene: TRBJ2-5; clone size: .; V gene: TRBV11-2
CDR3 protein: CAIREGIAGGEQFF; CDR3 DNA: TGTGCCATCAGAGAGGGAATTGCCGGGGGGGAGCAGTTCTTC; D gene: TRBD2; J gene: TRBJ2-1; clone size: once; V gene: TRBV10-3
CDR3 protein: CAGRSSYEQYF; CDR3 DNA: TGTGCAGGCCGTAGCTCCTACGAGCAGTACTTC; D gene: .; J gene: TRBJ2-7; clone size: .; V gene: TRBV2
CDR3 protein: CASSRMTDLKEQYF; CDR3 DNA: TGTGCCAGCAGCCGTATGACAGACTTGAAGGAGCAGTACTTC; D gene: .; J gene: TRBJ2-7; clone size: .; V gene: TRBV12-3/TRBV12-4
CDR3 protein: CASSYRGPLYGYTF; CDR3 DNA: TGTGCCAGCAGCTACAGGGGCCCCCTTTATGGCTACACCTTC; D gene: TRBD1; J gene: TRBJ1-2; clone size: .; V gene: TRBV7-8
CDR3 protein: CSASGQLAGAVEQFF; CDR3 DNA: TGCAGTGCTAGTGGTCAGCTAGCGGGAGCGGTTGAGCAGTTCTTC; D gene: TRBD2; J gene: TRBJ2-1; clone size: few; V gene: TRBV20-1
CDR3 protein: CASSRPGLQGGRAFF; CDR3 DNA: TGTGCCAGCAGTCGCCCCGGACTACAAGGAGGGAGGGCTTTCTTT; D gene: .; J gene: TRBJ1-1; clone size: .; V gene: TRBV12-3/TRBV12-4
CDR3 protein: CSAALRGADGYTF; CDR3 DNA: TGCAGTGCTGCATTAAGGGGGGCGGATGGCTACACCTTC; D gene: .; J gene: TRBJ1-2; clone size: .; V gene: TRBV20-1
CDR3 protein: CASSDSSTLGFEQFF; CDR3 DNA: TGTGCCAGCAGTGACAGTTCTACCCTTGGGTTTGAGCAGTTCTTC; D gene: .; J gene: TRBJ2-1; clone size: .; V gene: TRBV2
CDR3 protein: CASSPFDRDNEQFF; CDR3 DNA: TGTGCCAGTAGCCCCTTTGACAGAGACAATGAGCAGTTCTTC; D gene: .; J gene: TRBJ2-1; clone size: .; V gene: TRBV19